This paragraph covers one T cell receptor (beta chain) sequence. Its cognate antigen is unknown. Only in-frame clones appear in the TCRdb table, and some are missing; sequencing was by immunoSEQ multiplex PCR. Of around 29,000 clones in the sample, approximately 82% were seen once. The data belong to a study of regulatory dendritic cells for organ transplantation. Overall study findings and caveats: Memory CD8+ T cells were the most oligoclonal; naive cells were highly diverse. Between individuals, the alloreactive memory CD8+ T cell pool differed considerably.

CDR1 and CDR2 (germline): SGHDT, YYEEEE. V was pared by 1 base and J by 8 bases, with 15 bases between. The CDR3 length is 14 residues. The chain is built from TRBV5-6 and TRBJ1-2; a possible D gene is TRBD1 (6 bases). The TCR was taken from a human donor in good health. The specimen sequenced was naive CD8+ T cells from blood. Subset reported: CD45RA+ naive T cells. CDR3: CASSLQGPPSGYTF. In DNA, the CDR3 is TGTGCCAGCAGCTTGCAGGGGCCCCCGTCGGGCTACACCTTC.